A single sample is the source of the 22 T cell receptor beta chains below, sequenced in a study of identical twins. TCRdb passed the 5' RACE reads through MiXCR, listing each CDR3 protein once. Of approximately 670,000 distinct CDR3 sequences in the sample, 5.5% to 7.5% were seen once. Material: naive T cells sorted from blood. Receptor source: a man younger than 35 in good health.

This clonotype was observed at least ten times. The chain uses TRBV20-1 and TRBJ1-1; D remains unclear. Trimming removed 3 bases from V and 6 bases from J, with 14 bases in between. Germline CDR1 DFQATT, CDR2 SNEGSKA (reference sequence). The length of the CDR3 is 13 residues. The chain's CDR3 is CSASGSLWAEAFF. CDR3 nucleotides: TGCAGTGCTAGTGGATCCCTCTGGGCTGAAGCTTTCTTT.

A remark on this clonotype: One junction end disagrees with the germline gene, perhaps due to a read error. The chain recombines TRBV11-2 with TRBJ2-1; maybe TRBD2 (5 bases). Germline V gene data show CDR1 as SGHAT and CDR2 as FQNNGV. This CDR3 is 14 amino acids long. DNA of the CDR3: TGTGCCAGCAACTTAGATTCGGGAACCCATGAGCAGTTCTTC. It specifies CASNLDSGTHEQFF.

This clonotype was seen many times. This chain joins TRBV15 and TRBJ2-7, with D hard to call. The V end was cut by 0 bases, the J end by 3 bases, with 3 bases between. The CDR3 consists of 12 residues. Germline V CDR1 and CDR2: LNHNV, YYDKDF (reference sequence). This CDR3 reads CATSRDNYEQYV. CDR3 sequence (DNA): TGTGCCACCAGCAGAGATAACTACGAGCAGTACGTC.

This clonotype was observed at least ten times. This rearrangement joins TRBV20-1 to TRBJ2-5; no definite D call. The ends were cut back, 3 bases at V and 1 base at J, with 9 bases in the middle. Germline V gives CDR1 DFQATT, CDR2 SNEGSKA (reference sequence). The CDR3 length is 13 residues. DNA of the CDR3: TGCAGTGCTAGGAATAGGCTCCAAGAGACCCAGTACTTC. It encodes CSARNRLQETQYF.

This clonotype was found many times. The chain recombines TRBV7-9 with TRBJ2-5; no firm D call. Deletions cut 6 bases from V and 3 bases from J, with 5 bases between. The CDR3 is 11 amino acids. Germline assignment: CDR1 SEHNR and CDR2 FQNEAQ (reference sequence). CDR3 loop: CASRKEETQYF. The CDR3 nucleotides are TGTGCCAGCAGGAAGGAAGAGACCCAGTACTTC.

This clonotype was detected ten times or more. The chain links TRBV30 to TRBJ2-1; D gene uncertain. The CDR3 runs to 11 residues. Trimming removed 4 bases from V and 6 bases from J, with 7 bases in between. Germline-derived CDR1 and CDR2 are GTSNPN and SVGIG (reference sequence). The CDR3 DNA reads as TGTGCCTGGACAAGTCTCAATGAGCAGTTCTTC. It specifies CAWTSLNEQFF.

This clonotype was recorded a few times. The rearrangement joins TRBV28 to TRBJ2-5; D possibly corresponds to TRBD1 (5 bases). The CDR3 has 14 residues. Germline-derived CDR1 and CDR2 are MDHEN and SYDVKM. V was cut by 5 bases and J by 2 bases, with 12 bases left in between. The CDR3 DNA is TGTGCCAGCAGTCTAAAGACAGTACAAGAGACCCAGTACTTC. Its protein is CASSLKTVQETQYF. The whole variable domain, remainder taken from reference TRBV28 and TRBJ2-5, is DVKVTQSSRYLVKRTGEKVFLECVQDMDHENMFWYRQDPGLGLRLIYFSYDVKMKEKGDIPEGYSVSREKKERFSLILESASTNQTSMYLCASSLKTVQETQYFGPGTRLLVL.

The rearrangement uses TRBV5-6 and TRBJ2-6; tentative D call: TRBD2 (5 bases). The V gene's germline CDR1 is SGHDT and CDR2 YYEEEE. Deletions cut 7 bases from V and 2 bases from J, with 7 bases between. The CDR3 length is 13 residues. The DNA of the CDR3 is TGTGCCAGCGCGGGTACTGGGGCCAACGTCCTGACTTTC. This gives the protein CASAGTGANVLTF.

This clonotype appeared a few times. The CDR3 reads CASSHGTGWCEQYF. The CDR3, as DNA: TGTGCCAGCAGCCACGGGACAGGGTGGTGCGAGCAGTACTTC. The V gene is TRBV14, the J gene TRBJ2-7; 9 bases are shared with TRBD1. J gave up 6 bases and V 3 bases, and 6 bases lay outside the gene matches. In germline, CDR1 is SGHDN, CDR2 FVKESK. This CDR3 is 14 amino acids long. Variable domain in full (rest from reference TRBV14 and TRBJ2-7): EAGVTQFPSHSVIEKGQTVTLRCDPISGHDNLYWYRRVMGKEIKFLLHFVKESKQDESGMPNNRFLAERTGGTYSTLKVQPAELEDSGVYFCASSHGTGWCEQYFGPGTRLTVT.

CDR3 sequence reads: CASSGGDGNQPQHF. The CDR3, as DNA: TGTGCCAGCAGTGGGGGGGATGGAAATCAGCCCCAGCATTTT. This chain joins TRBV6-1 and TRBJ1-5; D possibly corresponds to TRBD1 (5 bases). The CDR3 length is 14 residues. Germline V gene lookup returns CDR1 MNHNS and CDR2 SASEGT. V shed 4 bases and J shed 4 bases, with 11 bases lying between them.

This clonotype was seen a few times. The chain uses TRBV6-1 and TRBJ1-2, with no clear D. The CDR3 length is 13 residues. V gave up 5 bases and J gave up 3 bases, with 10 bases separating them. Per germline, CDR1 MNHNS and CDR2 SASEGT. The CDR3 protein is CASSPGLDYGYTF. The CDR3 region has the DNA TGTGCCAGCAGTCCTGGGTTGGACTATGGCTACACCTTC.

This clonotype was picked up many times. The chain has TRBV5-6 and TRBJ2-1; 9 bases map to TRBD1. Germline lookup yields CDR1 SGHDT and CDR2 YYEEEE. J was trimmed by 8 bases and V by 1 base; bases with no gene match: 13. The CDR3 has 17 amino acids. DNA for the CDR3: TGTGCCAGCAGCTTGTGGGTTTTCGGACAGGGGCTCGATGAGCAGTTCTTC. Its translation is CASSLWVFGQGLDEQFF.

This clonotype was picked up many times. This rearrangement joins TRBV20-1 to TRBJ2-1; D is uncertain. The V gene's germline CDR1 is DFQATT and CDR2 SNEGSKA (reference sequence). This CDR3 has 14 amino acids. V dropped 5 bases and J dropped 0 bases, with 11 bases sitting between them. The CDR3, as DNA: TGCAGTGCTTACTCAGAGGACTCCTACAATGAGCAGTTCTTC. Translated, it gives CSAYSEDSYNEQFF.

V is TRBV18 and J is TRBJ2-7; D uncertain. The CDR3 extends over 15 amino acids. V gave up 4 bases and J gave up 5 bases, with 18 bases separating them. Germline V gives CDR1 KGHSH, CDR2 LQKENI. CDR3 bases: TGTGCCAGCTCACAAAATTTCGGAGTTCTTAACGAGCAGTACGTC. This translates into CASSQNFGVLNEQYV.

This clonotype was detected a few times. This rearrangement joins TRBV10-3 to TRBJ2-7; D may match TRBD1 or TRBD2 (5 bases each). The CDR3 consists of 15 residues. Looked up from germline, CDR1 is ENHRY and CDR2 is SYGVKD. The ends were cut back, 2 bases at V and 0 bases at J, with 11 bases in the middle. This chain's CDR3 is CAISEGGRSSYEQYV. DNA of the CDR3: TGTGCCATCAGTGAGGGGGGAAGAAGCTCCTACGAGCAGTACGTC.

For this clonotype: The junction does not match germline at one end; this may be a read error. The chain combines TRBV29-1 with TRBJ2-5; weak D call: TRBD1 (5 bases). Germline V gives CDR1 SQVTM, CDR2 ANQGSEA. The CDR3 is made up of 15 amino acids. As DNA, the CDR3 is TGCAGCGTCGAAGGGGCCAGGAGATTTCGAGAGACCCAGTACTTC. As protein: CSVEGARRFRETQYF.

This clonotype was seen a few times. The CDR3 here is CASSPDRTQNTEAFF. In nucleotides, the CDR3 is TGTGCCAGCTCCCCAGATAGGACACAGAACACTGAAGCTTTCTTT. This chain joins TRBV18 and TRBJ1-1; tentative D call: TRBD1 (5 bases). This CDR3 contains 15 residues. Trimming left V 6 bases short and J 1 base short, with 15 bases between. Per the germline V gene, CDR1 is KGHSH and CDR2 is LQKENI.

This clonotype has a count of ten or more. This rearrangement joins TRBV12-3 or TRBV12-4 to TRBJ2-7; D assignment may be TRBD1 or TRBD2 (5 bases each). The CDR3 is made up of 14 amino acids. V shed 3 bases and J shed 4 bases, with 13 bases lying between them. The CDR3 DNA is TGTGCCAGCAGTTTTTCCGGGGACGGGTACGAGCAGTACGTC. It encodes CASSFSGDGYEQYV.

This clonotype was seen more than once but under ten times. The genes are TRBV12-3 or TRBV12-4 and TRBJ2-5; 9 bases align to TRBD2. The trim removed 1 base at V and 1 base at J, leaving 7 bases unmatched. The length of the CDR3 is 17 residues. DNA of the CDR3: TGTGCCAGCAGTTTAGGGGCAGCGGGAGGATCCCAAGAGACCCAGTACTTC. This encodes CASSLGAAGGSQETQYF.

This clonotype was seen more than once but under ten times. The chain links TRBV7-3 to TRBJ2-7, with D possibly matching TRBD1 (6 bases). CDR1 is SGHTA and CDR2 is FQGTGA in the germline V gene. V lost 5 bases and J 6 bases, leaving 23 bases between the germline ends. This CDR3 contains 16 residues. CDR3 region: CASSPSGENTPSEQYF. Written as DNA, the CDR3 is TGTGCCAGCAGCCCCTCAGGGGAGAACACCCCCTCCGAGCAGTACTTC.

The chain links TRBV20-1 to TRBJ2-2; TRBD2 aligns across 9 bases. Germline V lookup: CDR1 DFQATT, CDR2 SNEGSKA (reference sequence). V lost 3 bases to trimming and J lost 1 base; unmatched junction nucleotides: 3. This CDR3 has 15 residues. The CDR3 loop is CSARGGRVNTGELFF. The CDR3 DNA sequence: TGCAGTGCTAGGGGCGGGAGGGTGAACACCGGGGAGCTGTTTTTT.

The chain couples TRBV29-1 to TRBJ2-7, with D perhaps TRBD2 (6 bases). The CDR3 has 12 amino acids. Germline values: CDR1 SQVTM, CDR2 ANQGSEA. CDR3 in amino acids: CSCGGAVNEQYF. Written as DNA, the CDR3 is TGCAGTTGCGGCGGGGCCGTCAACGAGCAGTACTTC.